The entry below describes one TCR beta chain. Which antigen it targets is not known. Per-nucleotide qualities are absent, and no much larger clonotype sits a single base away. V is cut by 5 bases and J by 2 bases, and the space between the germline ends is 11 bases. The CDR3 goes from the cysteine to the phenylalanine over 14 residues. The entry retains the CDR3 DNA only, 42 bases that are in frame from base 1. CDR1 and CDR2 are read off the germline V gene as SGHAT and FQNNGV. The sample originates from a study of shared clonotypes between healthy human individuals (dated by TCRdb to the early 2020s). About the investigation overall: The cohort included three men and two women between 18 and 49 years of age. The study deeply sequenced blood TCR repertoires of roughly five healthy adults to estimate repertoire size and the extent of clonotype sharing between individuals. To increase sequencing depth and limit assay-specific biases, different laboratories used diverse techniques to prepare libraries and sequence TCR repertoires. Leukapheresis yielded between about 0.85 and 9 billion PBMCs per donor.

Using the deep immunoSEQ assay, TCR CDR3 regions were amplified from genomic DNA by multiplex PCR. For each cell subset, the extracted genomic DNA was distributed evenly across all wells of several immunoSEQ 96-well plates, and each plate served as one replicate. For unsorted PBMC, 250 to 300 ng of genomic DNA, equivalent to around 33,000 T cell genomes, went into each replicate PCR. Ten immunoSEQ deep assay plates were used to sequence unsorted PBMC genomic DNA. The purified libraries were quantified using a Qubit 3.0 fluorometer, sized with a Bioanalyzer 2100, and then quantified again using the KAPA Library Quantification kit. A separate single-read 150-cycle Illumina NextSeq 550 flow cell was used to sequence each immunoSEQ 96-well plate. From the authors' description of their analysis: Because only junctional sequences without quality scores were contained in the immunoSEQ output, filtering matching that applied to full-length reads could not be performed. Sequences were annotated with PyIR, a Python wrapper for IgBLAST v1.9, using IMGT germline references to assign V/J genes and CDR3. Reads were removed for weak V/J assignments (E-value above 1e-6), missing CDR3, stop codons, out-of-frame junctions, or ambiguous translated residues. V3J clonotypes were defined as sequences sharing an identical inferred V gene, J gene, and CDR3 amino acid sequence. Percentage overlap between repertoires was calculated by dividing the number of shared unique clonotypes by the size of the smaller repertoire. RTK rarefaction, the Chao1 estimator, and Recon v2.1 estimates of unobserved clonotypes were used to assess repertoire richness. The table comes from immuneACCESS by way of TCRdb, which keeps in-frame sequences with V and J called. Part of the clones is missing from these tables; in studies checked, under half for an unresolved V gene and the rest for unknown reasons. V, J and clone size reflect that table, while D and trimming were determined from the DNA. The sample table holds 520,000 or so clones, of which 79% were seen once. The ten largest clones add up to roughly 13% of the sample.

The donors were healthy, HIV-negative adults who had no recently reported acute infections or vaccinations. Every donor was a Caucasian adult living in Nashville, Tennessee, USA. For unsorted samples, roughly 90 million PBMCs were counted, and genomic DNA was extracted using the QIAamp DNA Blood Mini kit. Blood was obtained by leukapheresis, after which PBMCs were separated by Ficoll-Histopaque density gradient centrifugation and cryopreserved in liquid nitrogen vapor phase. The research as a whole found: The genetic and exposure-history diversity represented was limited by the small number of donors. Pairwise subsampling indicated that sequencing depth was expected to affect the degree of clonotype sharing among donors. Sampling was limited to blood, and TCR repertoires in tissue likely differ from TCR repertoires in blood.

Sequencing was performed on PBMCs. The receptor chain draws on TRBV11-2 and TRBJ2-3; matching of 5 bases hints at TRBD1 as the D gene. The TCR sequence derives from a woman between 40 and 55 years old in good health. Some clones in this sample may be carry-over from other donors' samples. The CDR3 in this case is CASSIDRATDTQYF. The nucleotides read TGTGCCAGCAGCATCGACAGAGCCACAGATACGCAGTATTTT.